This note documents a single T cell receptor beta chain sequence. This clone has a single count. Which antigen it targets is not known. It has no much larger one-base neighbor in the sample; base qualities were not kept. This sample stems from a study of blood T cell repertoires in COVID-19 (dated by TCRdb to 2019 to 2021). Looking at the study overall: Samples covering the acute and convalescent phases of COVID-19 were provided by collaborators in the United States, Italy and Spain. Samples were obtained from the ongoing ImmuneRACE study (first 160 participants) and from over 1,000 subjects provided by 6 global collaborators. The repertoires were made available in a free public database intended to serve as a resource for research on the immune response to SARS-CoV-2. Deeply sampled blood TCRbeta repertoires from subjects exposed to, actively infected with, or recovered from COVID-19 were included in the dataset. A de-identified subject ID, COVID-19 status, age in years and sex were almost always included in the sample metadata. The material from the prospective study consisted of cDNA or gDNA derived from T cells, B-cell-depleted T cells, or PBMCs. Where available, HLA class I and class II types were obtained from metadata supplied by the sample provider rather than from assay-based typing.

The full study reports these points: Clinical and demographic metadata were provided uncurated, with the amount varying by source and participant.

Whole blood was collected in K2EDTA tubes by collaborating institutions according to the institutions' own protocols. Collaborator samples were shipped for TCRbeta analysis as frozen whole blood, isolated PBMCs, or DNA extracted from either sample type. TCRbeta CDR3 regions were amplified from genomic DNA by means of the immunoSEQ Assay, a bias-controlled multiplex PCR. As for the original processing: The number of nucleated cells in each sample was estimated by amplification of reference gene primers within the assay. To quantify the absolute abundance of each unique TCRbeta CDR3 rearrangement, sequence reads were collapsed and filtered. Productive Simpson clonality was computed per sample as the square root of Simpson's diversity index over productive rearrangements. TCRdb's version of the immuneACCESS table is confined to in-frame rearrangements and falls short of the full clone set. An unresolved V gene accounts for under half of the shortfall where checked; the remainder is of unknown origin. V and J calls and clone size follow that table, whereas D and trimming were derived from the DNA. This sample holds about 140,000 clones; roughly four fifths were observed only once. The top ten hold approximately 6.1% of the sample.

Trimming costs V 2 bases and J 4 bases, and their ends lie 14 bases apart. The cysteine opens and the phenylalanine closes a CDR3 of 16 amino acids. Of all the DNA, just the CDR3 is kept, 48 bases in frame from base 1. Source material: peripheral blood. The TCR sequence derives from a human donor in a cohort sampled during active COVID-19. The chain uses TRBV23-1 and TRBJ2-2; the D region possibly corresponds to TRBD1 (6 bases align). TRBV23-1 is noted as an ORF with a role that remains uncertain. DNA sequence: TGCGCCAGCAGTCAAAAACCAGGACAGCTCACCGGGGAGCTGTTTTTT. The encoded protein is CASSQKPGQLTGELFF.